A single sample gave rise to the 23 T cell receptor beta chains below, sequenced in a study of CD8+CD57+ T cells in acquired aplastic anemia. Profiles of TCR beta VDJ and CDR3 were generated from a genomic DNA template. TCRdb re-derived calls from the reads in MiXCR, one entry per CDR3 protein. The data hold 450,000 to 600,000 distinct CDR3 sequences, with around 30% observed a single time. CD8+CD57+ cell expansion, shown by flow cytometry, had occurred in the patients selected for sequencing. The sample taken for sequencing was sorted CD4+, CD8+, or CD8+CD57+ T cells (not recorded which) from PBMCs. The source is a human donor with aplastic anemia.

This clonotype was counted a single time. The genes are TRBV6-2 or TRBV6-3 and TRBJ2-7; D call uncertain. The V gene's germline CDR1 is MNHEY and CDR2 SVGEGT. V was shortened by 4 bases and J by 3 bases, with 13 bases between the two germline ends. The length of the CDR3 is 14 residues. CDR3 loop: CASSFRTLDYEQYF. CDR3 sequence (DNA): TGTGCCAGCAGTTTTCGAACATTGGACTACGAGCAGTACTTC.

There are a few counts of this clonotype. The chain employs TRBV20-1 and TRBJ2-3, with 9 bases identical to TRBD1. Trimming cost V 3 bases and J 4 bases; bases outside gene matches: 8. The V gene's germline CDR1 is DFQATT and CDR2 SNEGSKA (reference sequence). The CDR3 consists of 15 residues. This CDR3 reads CSASPGTGLSDTQYF. In DNA, the CDR3 is TGCAGTGCTAGTCCCGGGACAGGGCTTTCAGATACGCAGTATTTT.

This chain joins TRBV6-1 and TRBJ2-5; TRBD2 agrees at 9 bases. J lost 5 bases, V lost 4 bases, and 5 bases had no gene match. Germline-derived CDR1 and CDR2 are MNHNS and SASEGT. The CDR3 loop spans 14 amino acids. In DNA, the CDR3 is TGTGCCAGCAGTGCGCTAGCGGGGCAGGAGACCCAGTACTTC. This sequence encodes CASSALAGQETQYF.

As to this clonotype: Germline is not matched at one junction end, which may reflect a read error. J is TRBJ1-2 and V is TRBV7-2, with no clear D. Germline lookup yields CDR1 SGHTA and CDR2 FQGNSA. The CDR3 runs to 15 residues. The DNA for the CDR3 is TGTACCAGCAGCTTAGCGTTTGACGGCAACTATGGCTGCACCTTC. Translated: CTSSLAFDGNYGCTF.

The rearrangement uses TRBV2 and TRBJ2-3; D is unresolved. Trimming left V 6 bases short and J 0 bases short, with 16 bases between. This CDR3 contains 16 residues. Germline V gene lookup returns CDR1 SNHLY and CDR2 FYNNEI. The CDR3 DNA is TGTGCCAGCAGCAGCCCAAATTGGTTGAGCACAGATACGCAGTATTTT. Its protein product is CASSSPNWLSTDTQYF.

The chain is built from TRBV2 and TRBJ2-7; D is perhaps TRBD1 (6 bases). The germline CDR1 and CDR2 sequences are SNHLY and FYNNEI. The CDR3 sequence is 13 residues long. Trimming removed 8 bases at V and 4 bases at J, with 15 bases between. The CDR3 region has the DNA TGTGCCAGCTACCGGGACACAAAATACGAGCAGTACTTC. Translation: CASYRDTKYEQYF. Filled out from reference TRBV2 and TRBJ2-7, the complete variable domain reads EPEVTQTPSHQVTQMGQEVILRCVPISNHLYFYWYRQILGQKVEFLVSFYNNEISEKSEIFDDQFSVERPDGSNFTLKIRSTKLEDSAMYFCASYRDTKYEQYFGPGTRLTVT.

This clonotype appeared a few times. The CDR3 DNA sequence: TGTGCCAGCAGCCATGGCCAGTACTATCAGCCCCAGCATTTT. Protein product: CASSHGQYYQPQHF. The chain uses TRBV12-3 or TRBV12-4 and TRBJ1-5, with D uncertain. V lost 6 bases and J lost 5, with 14 bases in between. This CDR3 spans 14 amino acids.

This clonotype has ten or more counts. The genes are TRBV19 and TRBJ1-5; 7 bases are shared with TRBD1. The V gene end was trimmed by 5 bases and the J gene end by 4 bases; junction bases not matched to a gene: 8. The CDR3 sequence is 15 residues long. The germline V gene has CDR1 LNHDA and CDR2 SQIVND (reference sequence). CDR3 nucleotides: TGTGCCAGTAGTGGCGGACAGGTGATAAATCAGCCCCAGCATTTT. Amino acids: CASSGGQVINQPQHF.

This clonotype has just a few counts. The CDR3 sequence: CASSLVGTSKETQYF. DNA of the CDR3: TGTGCCAGCAGCTTAGTTGGGACTAGCAAAGAGACCCAGTACTTC. The V gene is TRBV7-2, the J gene TRBJ2-5, with TRBD2 matching over 9 bases. The V segment lost 1 base and the J segment 3 bases; nucleotides outside the gene matches: 3. The germline gives CDR1 SGHTA, CDR2 FQGNSA. The CDR3 is 15 residues long.

This clonotype was detected a few times. V is TRBV6-2 or TRBV6-3 and J is TRBJ1-2; D is perhaps TRBD1 (5 bases). In germline, CDR1 is MNHEY, CDR2 SVGEGT. Trimming removed 6 bases at V and 3 bases at J, with 14 bases between. CDR3 length: 14 residues. This chain's CDR3 is CASSPRVNYYGYTF. The CDR3 coding sequence is TGTGCCAGCAGCCCCAGGGTGAACTACTATGGCTACACCTTC.

This clonotype has just one count. The J gene is TRBJ2-2, the V gene TRBV5-1; D perhaps matches TRBD1 (6 bases). The CDR3 contains 16 residues. From germline, CDR1 is SGHRS and CDR2 YFSETQ. V was trimmed by 1 base and J by 2 bases, leaving 12 bases between them. DNA of the CDR3: TGCGCCAGCAGCTTGAGGACAGAGTTAAACACCGGGGAGCTGTTTTTT. Translated, it gives CASSLRTELNTGELFF.

The sample holds many counts of this clonotype. V and J are TRBV2 and TRBJ2-1; D not resolved. CDR3 length equals 14 residues. The V gene lost 7 bases and the J gene lost 0 bases, with 10 bases spanning the gap. Germline CDR1 reads SNHLY; CDR2 reads FYNNEI. The CDR3 region has the DNA TGTGCCAGCAAACCACACATCTCCTACAATGAGCAGTTCTTC. Its translation: CASKPHISYNEQFF.

This clonotype was picked up a small number of times. The chain couples TRBV4-2 to TRBJ1-2; no reliable D call. Trimming stripped 1 base from V and 0 bases from J, with 9 bases between. The CDR3 is 15 residues long. Germline CDR1 LGHNA, CDR2 YNFKEQ. Written as DNA, the CDR3 is TGTGCCAGCAGCCAAGGGGCAGCTGCTAACTATGGCTACACCTTC. Protein: CASSQGAAANYGYTF.

This clonotype was seen repeatedly, ten times or more. The genes are TRBV5-1 and TRBJ1-2, with TRBD1 as a possible D gene (6 bases). Germline V gives CDR1 SGHRS, CDR2 YFSETQ. CDR3 length equals 15 residues. V was pared by 0 bases and J by 3 bases, with 12 bases between. The CDR3 is CASSLGGQVDYGYTF. The CDR3 DNA follows: TGCGCCAGCAGCTTGGGGGGGCAGGTCGACTATGGCTACACCTTC. Full variable domain (missing parts from reference TRBV5-1 and TRBJ1-2): KAGVTQTPRYLIKTRGQQVTLSCSPISGHRSVSWYQQTPGQGLQFLFEYFSETQRNKGNFPGRFSGRQFSNSRSEMNVSTLELGDSALYLCASSLGGQVDYGYTFGSGTRLTVV.

The V call is TRBV6-1, the J call TRBJ2-1, with TRBD2 matching 11 bases. The CDR3 totals 15 residues. From germline, CDR1 is MNHNS and CDR2 SASEGT. The trim removed 8 bases at V and 6 bases at J, leaving 9 bases unmatched. As DNA, the CDR3 is TGTGCCAGCCAACTTAGCGGGAGGGCGGGCAATGAGCAGTTCTTC. Its translation: CASQLSGRAGNEQFF.

This clonotype was observed at least ten times. V usage is TRBV7-8 and J usage is TRBJ2-7; no definite D call. Germline-derived CDR1 and CDR2 are SGHVS and FQNEAQ. The CDR3 is 12 residues long. Between the trimmed V and J ends, which lost 1 base and 5 bases, there was a span of 6 bases. This chain's CDR3 is CASSLVANEQYF. In DNA, the CDR3 is TGTGCCAGCAGCTTAGTGGCTAACGAGCAGTACTTC.

This clonotype has a count of ten or more. The CDR3 DNA reads as TGTGCCAGCAGCCTAGGGGGGACCTACAATCCCTACGAGCAGTACTTC. Translated: CASSLGGTYNPYEQYF. The V gene is TRBV14, the J gene TRBJ2-7; D tentatively fits TRBD1 or TRBD2 (6 bases each). V lost 4 bases and J lost 2, with 18 bases in between. The CDR3 is 16 residues long. CDR1 is SGHDN and CDR2 is FVKESK in the germline V gene.

There are a few counts of this clonotype. The genes are TRBV20-1 and TRBJ2-1; the match to TRBD2 covers 11 bases. The CDR3 totals 18 residues. V lost 3 bases and J lost 0; bases outside the gene matches: 10. CDR1 and CDR2 from the germline V gene are DFQATT and SNEGSKA (reference sequence). The DNA of the CDR3 is TGCAGTGCTAGTAGGGTAGCGGGAGGGCCGAGCTCCTACAATGAGCAGTTCTTC. Its protein is CSASRVAGGPSSYNEQFF.

This chain connects TRBV6-1 to TRBJ2-7, with no clear D. The CDR3 contains 12 residues. Germline V gene lookup returns CDR1 MNHNS and CDR2 SASEGT. V gave up 2 bases and J gave up 7 bases, with 9 bases separating them. The CDR3 reads CASSESYFEQYF. In DNA form, the CDR3 reads TGTGCCAGCAGTGAAAGTTATTTTGAGCAGTACTTC.

The chain combines TRBV25-1 with TRBJ2-5; D unresolved. Trimming stripped 7 bases from V and 5 bases from J, with 11 bases between. The V gene's germline CDR1 is MGHDK and CDR2 SYGVNS. The CDR3 extends over 12 amino acids. DNA for the CDR3: TGTGCCAGCACCGCCTCCCGGGAGACCCAGTACTTC. Translation: CASTASRETQYF.

This sequence joins TRBV5-4 and TRBJ1-2; possibly TRBD1 for D (5 bases). Looked up from germline, CDR1 is SGHNT and CDR2 is YYREEE (reference sequence). The CDR3 contains 14 residues. Trimming shortened V by 7 bases and J by 4 bases, and 17 bases separated the two germline ends. CDR3 amino acids: CASSPGGAGYGYTF. The CDR3 DNA reads as TGTGCCAGCTCCCCCGGGGGTGCGGGCTATGGCTACACCTTC.

This clonotype turned up a few times. The chain uses TRBV20-1 and TRBJ2-1, with D perhaps matching TRBD2 (6 bases). V was trimmed by 5 bases and J by 1 base, leaving 12 bases between them. Germline values: CDR1 DFQATT, CDR2 SNEGSKA (reference sequence). This CDR3 has 14 residues. CDR3 sequence reads: CSADRDSSYNEQFF. As DNA, the CDR3 is TGCAGTGCTGACCGGGACTCATCCTACAATGAGCAGTTCTTC.

In regard to this clonotype: A clone one base away is much larger, so this may be a read error. The J gene is TRBJ2-7, the V gene TRBV7-8, with TRBD1 identical over 11 bases. The CDR3 spans 15 residues. Germline values: CDR1 SGHVS, CDR2 FQNEAQ. The CDR3 loop reads CAGRPDRGQLYEQYF. CDR3 coding DNA: TGTGCCGGCAGACCGGACAGGGGGCAACTCTACGAGCAGTACTTC.